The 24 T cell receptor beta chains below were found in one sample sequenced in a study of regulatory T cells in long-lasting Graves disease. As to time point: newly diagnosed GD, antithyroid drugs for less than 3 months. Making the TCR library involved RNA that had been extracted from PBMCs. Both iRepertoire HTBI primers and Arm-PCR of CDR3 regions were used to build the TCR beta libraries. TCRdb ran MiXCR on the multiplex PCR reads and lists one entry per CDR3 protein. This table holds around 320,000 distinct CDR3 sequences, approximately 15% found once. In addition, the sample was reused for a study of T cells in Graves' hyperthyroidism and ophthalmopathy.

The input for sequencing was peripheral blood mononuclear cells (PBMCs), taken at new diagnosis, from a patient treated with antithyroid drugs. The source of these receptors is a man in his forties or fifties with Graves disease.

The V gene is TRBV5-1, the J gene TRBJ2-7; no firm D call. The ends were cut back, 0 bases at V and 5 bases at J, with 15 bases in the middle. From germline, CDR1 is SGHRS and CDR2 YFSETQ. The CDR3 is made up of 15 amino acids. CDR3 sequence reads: CASSLELHPVDEQYF. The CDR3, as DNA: TGCGCCAGCAGCTTGGAATTACATCCCGTGGACGAGCAGTACTTC.

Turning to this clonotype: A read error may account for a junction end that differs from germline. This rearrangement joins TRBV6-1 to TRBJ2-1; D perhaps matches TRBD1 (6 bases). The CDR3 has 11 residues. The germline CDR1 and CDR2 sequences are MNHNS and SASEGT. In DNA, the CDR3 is TGTGCCAGCGGTGAGGGGGATGAGCAGTTCTTC. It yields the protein CASGEGDEQFF.

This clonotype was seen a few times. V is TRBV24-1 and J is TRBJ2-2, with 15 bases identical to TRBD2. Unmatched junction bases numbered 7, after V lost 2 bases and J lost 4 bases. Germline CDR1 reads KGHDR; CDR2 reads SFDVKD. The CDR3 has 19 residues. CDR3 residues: CATSDWTSGGALVTGELFF. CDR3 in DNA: TGTGCCACCAGTGATTGGACTAGCGGGGGGGCCTTGGTCACCGGGGAGCTGTTTTTT.

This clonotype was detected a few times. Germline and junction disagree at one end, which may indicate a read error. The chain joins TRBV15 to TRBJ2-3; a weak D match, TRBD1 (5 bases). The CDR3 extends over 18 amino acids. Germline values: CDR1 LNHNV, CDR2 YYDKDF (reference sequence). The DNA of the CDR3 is TGTGCCACCAGCAGAGATAGCCCCCAGGTTCTTCGCACAGGTACGCAGTATTTT. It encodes CATSRDSPQVLRTGTQYF.

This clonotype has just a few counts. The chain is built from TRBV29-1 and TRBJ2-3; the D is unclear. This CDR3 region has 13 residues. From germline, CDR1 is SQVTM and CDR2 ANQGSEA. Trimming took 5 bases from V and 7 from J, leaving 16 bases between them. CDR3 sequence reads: CSVSGLFSNTQYF. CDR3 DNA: TGCAGCGTTTCGGGCCTCTTCTCAAATACGCAGTATTTT.

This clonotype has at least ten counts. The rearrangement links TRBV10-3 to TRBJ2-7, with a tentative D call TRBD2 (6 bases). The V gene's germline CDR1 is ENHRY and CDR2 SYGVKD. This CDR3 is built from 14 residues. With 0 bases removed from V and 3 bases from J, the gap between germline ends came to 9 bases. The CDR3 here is CAISESGGLYEQYF. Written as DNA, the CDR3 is TGTGCCATCAGTGAGTCCGGGGGACTCTACGAGCAGTACTTC.

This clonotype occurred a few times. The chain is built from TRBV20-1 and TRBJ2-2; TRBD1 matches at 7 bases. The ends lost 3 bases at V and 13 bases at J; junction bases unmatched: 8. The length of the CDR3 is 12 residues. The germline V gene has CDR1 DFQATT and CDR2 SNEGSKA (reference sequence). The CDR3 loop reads CSARTGNGGLFF. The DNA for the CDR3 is TGCAGTGCTAGGACAGGGAACGGAGGGCTGTTTTTT.

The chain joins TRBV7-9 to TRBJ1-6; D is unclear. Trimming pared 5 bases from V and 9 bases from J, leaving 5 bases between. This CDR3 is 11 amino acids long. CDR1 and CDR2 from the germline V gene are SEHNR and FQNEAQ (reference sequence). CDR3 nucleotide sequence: TGTGCCAGCAGCGGTCCTTCACCCCTCCACTTT. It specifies CASSGPSPLHF.

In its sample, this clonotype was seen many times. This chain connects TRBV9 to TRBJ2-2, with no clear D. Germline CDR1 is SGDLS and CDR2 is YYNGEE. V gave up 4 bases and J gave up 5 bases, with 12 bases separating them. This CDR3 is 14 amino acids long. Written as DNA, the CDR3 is TGTGCCAGCAGCCCTGACCCTCAAACCGGGGAGCTGTTTTTT. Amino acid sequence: CASSPDPQTGELFF. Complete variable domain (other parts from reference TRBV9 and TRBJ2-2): DSGVTQTPKHLITATGQRVTLRCSPRSGDLSVYWYQQSLDQGLQFLIQYYNGEERAKGNILERFSAQQFPDLHSELNLSSLELGDSALYFCASSPDPQTGELFFGEGSRLTVL.

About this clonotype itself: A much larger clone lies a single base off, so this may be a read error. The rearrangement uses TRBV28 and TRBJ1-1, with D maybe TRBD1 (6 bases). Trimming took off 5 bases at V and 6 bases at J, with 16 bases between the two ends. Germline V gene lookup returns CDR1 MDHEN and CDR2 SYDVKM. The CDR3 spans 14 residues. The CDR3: CASSIPSGVPEAFF. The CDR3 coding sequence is TGTGCCAGCAGTATACCCTCAGGGGTCCCTGAAGCTTTCTTT.

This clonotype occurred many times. In DNA form, the CDR3 reads TGTGCCTGGAGTGTAGGCAGGGGGAGCACAGATACGCAGTATTTT. It specifies CAWSVGRGSTDTQYF. This chain connects TRBV30 to TRBJ2-3, with TRBD1 matching 7 bases. There are 15 residues in the CDR3. From germline, CDR1 is GTSNPN and CDR2 SVGIG (reference sequence). Trimming at V came to 0 bases and at J to 0 bases, leaving 3 bases not matched to a gene.

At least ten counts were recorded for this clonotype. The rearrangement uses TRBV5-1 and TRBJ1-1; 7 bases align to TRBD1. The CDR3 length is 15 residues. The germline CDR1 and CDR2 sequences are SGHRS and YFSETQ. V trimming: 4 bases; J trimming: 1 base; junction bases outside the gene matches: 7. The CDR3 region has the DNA TGCGCCAGCAGCCCGACAGGGTACGCGAACACTGAAGCTTTCTTT. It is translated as CASSPTGYANTEAFF.

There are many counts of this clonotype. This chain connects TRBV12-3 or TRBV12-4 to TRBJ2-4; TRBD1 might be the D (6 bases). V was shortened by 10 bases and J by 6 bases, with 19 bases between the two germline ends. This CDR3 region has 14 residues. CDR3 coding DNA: TGTGCCACAACCACAGGGTTTTTTCGAAACATTCAGTACTTC. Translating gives CATTTGFFRNIQYF.

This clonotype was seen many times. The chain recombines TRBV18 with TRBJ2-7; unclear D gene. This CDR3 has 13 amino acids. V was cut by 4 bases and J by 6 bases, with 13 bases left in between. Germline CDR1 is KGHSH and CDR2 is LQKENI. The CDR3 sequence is CASSLPLSLEQYF. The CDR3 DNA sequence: TGTGCCAGCTCACTGCCCCTGAGCCTCGAGCAGTACTTC.

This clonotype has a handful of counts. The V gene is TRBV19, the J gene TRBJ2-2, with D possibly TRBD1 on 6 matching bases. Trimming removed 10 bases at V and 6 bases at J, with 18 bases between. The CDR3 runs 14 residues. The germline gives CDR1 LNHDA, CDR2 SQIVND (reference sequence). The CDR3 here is CATSRGSSSGELFF. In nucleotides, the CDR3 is TGTGCCACCTCCAGGGGATCCTCGTCCGGGGAGCTGTTTTTT.

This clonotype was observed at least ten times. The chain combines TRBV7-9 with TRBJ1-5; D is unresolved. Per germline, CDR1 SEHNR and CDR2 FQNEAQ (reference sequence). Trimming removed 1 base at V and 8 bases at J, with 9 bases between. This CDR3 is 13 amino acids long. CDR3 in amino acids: CASSLDEEEPQHF. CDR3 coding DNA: TGTGCCAGCAGCTTAGATGAGGAGGAGCCCCAGCATTTT.

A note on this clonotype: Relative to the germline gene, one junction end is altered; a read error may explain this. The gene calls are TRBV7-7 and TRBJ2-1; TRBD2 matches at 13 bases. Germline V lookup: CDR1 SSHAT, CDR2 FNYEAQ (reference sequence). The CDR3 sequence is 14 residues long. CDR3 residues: CASSPRTSGGEQFF. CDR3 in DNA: TGTGCTAGCAGCCCACGGACTAGCGGGGGTGAGCAGTTCTTC.

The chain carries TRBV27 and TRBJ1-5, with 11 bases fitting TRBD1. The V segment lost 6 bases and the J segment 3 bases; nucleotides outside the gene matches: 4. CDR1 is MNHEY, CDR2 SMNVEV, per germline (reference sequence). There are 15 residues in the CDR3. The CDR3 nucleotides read TGTGCCAGCAGGGGGGACAGGGGGTCCAATCAGCCCCAGCATTTT. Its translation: CASRGDRGSNQPQHF.

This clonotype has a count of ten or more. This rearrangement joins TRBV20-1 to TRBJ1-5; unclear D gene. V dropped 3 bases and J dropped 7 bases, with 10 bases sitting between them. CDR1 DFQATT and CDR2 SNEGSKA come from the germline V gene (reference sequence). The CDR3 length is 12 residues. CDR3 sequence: CSARAGSQPQHF. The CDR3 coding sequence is TGCAGTGCTAGGGCGGGGTCCCAGCCCCAGCATTTT.

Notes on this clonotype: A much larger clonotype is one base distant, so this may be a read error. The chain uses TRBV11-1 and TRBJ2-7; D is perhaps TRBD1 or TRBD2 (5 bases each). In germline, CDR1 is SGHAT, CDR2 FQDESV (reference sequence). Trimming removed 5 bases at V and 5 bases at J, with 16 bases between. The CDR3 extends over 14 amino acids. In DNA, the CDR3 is TGTGCCAGCAGCCCGGGACCGTCTCTCCACGAGCAGTACTTC. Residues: CASSPGPSLHEQYF.

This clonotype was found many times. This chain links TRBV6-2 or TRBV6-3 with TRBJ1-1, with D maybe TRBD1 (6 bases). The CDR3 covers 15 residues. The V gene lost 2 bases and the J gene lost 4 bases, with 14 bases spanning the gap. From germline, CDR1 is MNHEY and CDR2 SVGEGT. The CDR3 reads CASSYGGDKTTEAFF. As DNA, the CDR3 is TGTGCCAGCAGTTACGGGGGGGACAAAACCACTGAAGCTTTCTTT.

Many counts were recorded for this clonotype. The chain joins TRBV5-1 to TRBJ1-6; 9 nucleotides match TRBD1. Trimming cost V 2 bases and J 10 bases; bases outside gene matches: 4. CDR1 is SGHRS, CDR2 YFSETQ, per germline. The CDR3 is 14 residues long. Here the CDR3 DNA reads TGCGCCAGCAGCTTACAGGGGGCAGAATCACCCCTCCACTTT. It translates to CASSLQGAESPLHF.

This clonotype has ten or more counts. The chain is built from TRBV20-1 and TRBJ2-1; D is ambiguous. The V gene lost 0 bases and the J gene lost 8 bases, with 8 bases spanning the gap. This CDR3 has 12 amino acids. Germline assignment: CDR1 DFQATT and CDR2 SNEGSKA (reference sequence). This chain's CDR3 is CSARDGRDEQFF. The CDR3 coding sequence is TGCAGTGCTAGAGATGGAAGGGATGAGCAGTTCTTC.

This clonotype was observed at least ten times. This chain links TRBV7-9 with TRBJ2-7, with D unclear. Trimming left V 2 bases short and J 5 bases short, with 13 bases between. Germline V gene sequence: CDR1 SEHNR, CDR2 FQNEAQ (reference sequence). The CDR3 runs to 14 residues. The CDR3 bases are TGTGCCAGCAGCTTAACACAGCTGAACCACGAGCAGTACTTC. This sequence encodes CASSLTQLNHEQYF.